This T cell receptor (beta chain) was recorded in a study of blood T cell repertoires in COVID-19 (dated by TCRdb to the early 2020s). About the study as a whole: Samples from collaborators originated in the United States, Italy and Spain and spanned both the acute and convalescent phases of COVID-19. Where available, HLA class I and class II types were taken from metadata supplied by the sample provider and were not determined by assay-based typing. The samples were drawn from the first 160 participants of the ongoing ImmuneRACE study and from over a thousand subjects provided by 6 global collaborators. The prospective study material was composed of cDNA or gDNA derived from T cells, B-cell-depleted T cells, or PBMCs. The repertoires were made available in a free public database intended to serve as a resource for research on the immune response to SARS-CoV-2. The sample metadata nearly always contained a de-identified subject ID, COVID-19 status, age in years and sex. The dataset comprised deeply sampled blood TCRbeta repertoires from subjects exposed to, actively infected with, or recovered from COVID-19. Findings and caveats that apply to the study as a whole: How much clinical and demographic metadata was included differed by source and by participant, and the metadata was provided uncurated.

Whole blood was collected in K2EDTA tubes by collaborating institutions according to the institutions' own protocols. For TCRbeta analysis, collaborators shipped samples in one of three forms: frozen whole blood, isolated PBMCs, or DNA extracted from either of those sample types. TCRbeta CDR3 regions were amplified from genomic DNA by means of the immunoSEQ Assay, a bias-controlled multiplex PCR. In the source study's methods: Nucleated cell counts per sample were estimated from amplification of reference gene primers within the assay. To quantify the absolute abundance of each unique TCRbeta CDR3 rearrangement, sequence reads were collapsed and filtered. For each sample, productive Simpson clonality was calculated as the square root of Simpson's diversity index over productive rearrangements. The immuneACCESS repertoire file appears here via TCRdb, limited to in-frame rearrangements. These files lack a portion of the clones; in checked studies, under half of the deficit traces to unresolved V genes, and the cause of the others is not known. Clonal size and the V and J genes are those of that table, whereas D and trimming came from the DNA. The sample table contains a few hundred thousand clones; only one count was recorded for over 70% of them. Of the sample, around 3.2% is held by the ten largest clones.

V loses 0 bases at its end and J loses 6 bases; junction bases beyond the gene matches: 4. Sequences LGHNT (CDR1) and FRNRAP (CDR2) are obtained from the germline V gene. The CDR3 goes from the cysteine to the phenylalanine over 16 residues. The only DNA kept is the CDR3, 48 bases in frame from the first base. As for this clone: This clone's antigen is unknown. Qualities for individual bases were not recorded, and no much larger clone is one base off.

The V gene is TRBV12-5 and the J gene is TRBJ2-1, with 11 bases aligning to TRBD2. This receptor was taken from a woman older than 75 with acute or convalescent COVID-19. The sample consisted of peripheral blood. The DNA reads TGTGCTAGTGGTTTGGTCCCTAGCGGGGGGCCCAATGAGCAGTTCTTC. Its protein reads: CASGLVPSGGPNEQFF.